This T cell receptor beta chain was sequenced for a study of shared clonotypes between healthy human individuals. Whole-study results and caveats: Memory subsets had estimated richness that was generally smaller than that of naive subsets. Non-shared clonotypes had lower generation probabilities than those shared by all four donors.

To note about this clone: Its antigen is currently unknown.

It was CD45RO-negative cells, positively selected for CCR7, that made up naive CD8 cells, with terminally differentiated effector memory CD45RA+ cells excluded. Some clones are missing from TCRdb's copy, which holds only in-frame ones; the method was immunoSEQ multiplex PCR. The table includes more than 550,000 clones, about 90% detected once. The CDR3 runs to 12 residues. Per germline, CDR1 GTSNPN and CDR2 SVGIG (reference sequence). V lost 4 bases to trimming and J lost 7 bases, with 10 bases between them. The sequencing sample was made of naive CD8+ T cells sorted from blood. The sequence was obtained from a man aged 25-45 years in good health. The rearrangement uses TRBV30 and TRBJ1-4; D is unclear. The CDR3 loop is CAWNEAGEKLFF. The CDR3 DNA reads TGTGCCTGGAACGAGGCTGGTGAAAAACTGTTTTTT.